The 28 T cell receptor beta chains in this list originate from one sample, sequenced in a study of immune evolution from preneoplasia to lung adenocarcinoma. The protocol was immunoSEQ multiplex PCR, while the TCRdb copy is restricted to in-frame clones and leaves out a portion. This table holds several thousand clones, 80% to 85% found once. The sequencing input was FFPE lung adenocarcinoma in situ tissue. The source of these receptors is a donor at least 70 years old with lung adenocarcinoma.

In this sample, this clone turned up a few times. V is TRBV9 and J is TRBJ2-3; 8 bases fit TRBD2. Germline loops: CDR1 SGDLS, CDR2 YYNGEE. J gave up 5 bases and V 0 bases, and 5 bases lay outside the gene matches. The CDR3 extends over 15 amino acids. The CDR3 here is CASSVGGGRLDTQYF. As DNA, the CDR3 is TGTGCCAGCAGCGTAGGAGGCGGGAGGTTAGATACGCAGTATTTT.

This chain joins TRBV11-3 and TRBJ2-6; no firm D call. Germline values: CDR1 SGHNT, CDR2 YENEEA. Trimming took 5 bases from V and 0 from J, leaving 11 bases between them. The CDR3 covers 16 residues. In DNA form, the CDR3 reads TGTGCCAGCAGCCAAGGACGGAACTCTGGGGCCAACGTCCTGACTTTC. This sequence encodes CASSQGRNSGANVLTF.

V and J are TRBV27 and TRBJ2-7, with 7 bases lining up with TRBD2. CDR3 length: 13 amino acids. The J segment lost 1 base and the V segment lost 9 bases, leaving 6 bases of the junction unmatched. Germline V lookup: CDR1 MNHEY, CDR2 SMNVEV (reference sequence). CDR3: CASKRAGSYEQYF. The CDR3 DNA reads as TGTGCCAGTAAGAGAGCGGGATCCTACGAGCAGTACTTC.

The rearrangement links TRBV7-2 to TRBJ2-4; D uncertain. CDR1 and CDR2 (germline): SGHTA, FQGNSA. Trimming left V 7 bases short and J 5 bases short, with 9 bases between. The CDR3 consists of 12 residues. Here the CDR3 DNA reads TGTGCCAGCACCGGCCCTGAAAACATTCAGTACTTC. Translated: CASTGPENIQYF.

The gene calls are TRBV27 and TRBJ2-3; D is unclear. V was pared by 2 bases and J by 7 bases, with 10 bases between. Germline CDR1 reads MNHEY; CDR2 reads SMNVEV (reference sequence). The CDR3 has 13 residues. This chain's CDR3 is CASSLEAPNTQYF. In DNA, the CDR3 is TGTGCCAGCAGTTTAGAGGCTCCAAATACGCAGTATTTT.

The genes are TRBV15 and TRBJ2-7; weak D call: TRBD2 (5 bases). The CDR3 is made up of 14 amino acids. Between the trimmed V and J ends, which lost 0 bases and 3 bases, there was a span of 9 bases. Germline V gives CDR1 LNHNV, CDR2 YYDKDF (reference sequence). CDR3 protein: CATSRDLGVYEQYF. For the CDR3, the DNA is TGTGCCACCAGCAGAGATCTGGGAGTCTACGAGCAGTACTTC.

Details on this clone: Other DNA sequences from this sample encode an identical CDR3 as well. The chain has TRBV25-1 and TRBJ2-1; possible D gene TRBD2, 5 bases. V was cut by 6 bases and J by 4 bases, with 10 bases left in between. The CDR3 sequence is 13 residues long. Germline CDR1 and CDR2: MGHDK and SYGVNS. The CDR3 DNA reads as TGTGCCAGCAGCAAGGGCGGGTACAATGAGCAGTTCTTC. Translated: CASSKGGYNEQFF.

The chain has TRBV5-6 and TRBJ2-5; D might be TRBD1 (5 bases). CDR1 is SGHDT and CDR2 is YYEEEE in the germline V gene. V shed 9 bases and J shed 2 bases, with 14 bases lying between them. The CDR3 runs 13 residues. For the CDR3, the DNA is TGTGCCACCTCTCGGCAGGGACAAGAGACCCAGTACTTC. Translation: CATSRQGQETQYF.

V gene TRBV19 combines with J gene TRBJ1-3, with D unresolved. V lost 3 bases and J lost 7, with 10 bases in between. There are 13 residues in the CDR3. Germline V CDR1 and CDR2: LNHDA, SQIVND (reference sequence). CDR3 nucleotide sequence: TGTGCCAGTAGTATCAATGGGGTGAACACCATATATTTT. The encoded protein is CASSINGVNTIYF.

The CDR3 protein is CATSRDKSLAGVRTDTQYF. The CDR3 nucleotides read TGTGCCACCAGCAGAGATAAGAGTTTAGCGGGAGTCCGCACAGATACGCAGTATTTT. The J gene is TRBJ2-3, the V gene TRBV15, with 9 bases aligning to TRBD2. The germline V gene has CDR1 LNHNV and CDR2 YYDKDF (reference sequence). V shed 0 bases and J 1 base; nucleotides not matched to a gene: 11. This CDR3 comprises 19 residues.

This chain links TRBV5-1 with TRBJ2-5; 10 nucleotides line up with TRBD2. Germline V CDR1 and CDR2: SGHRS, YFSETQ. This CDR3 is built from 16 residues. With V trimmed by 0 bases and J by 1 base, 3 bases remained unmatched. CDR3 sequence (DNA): TGCGCCAGCAGCTTGGTTCTAGCGGGAGCCCAAGAGACCCAGTACTTC. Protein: CASSLVLAGAQETQYF.

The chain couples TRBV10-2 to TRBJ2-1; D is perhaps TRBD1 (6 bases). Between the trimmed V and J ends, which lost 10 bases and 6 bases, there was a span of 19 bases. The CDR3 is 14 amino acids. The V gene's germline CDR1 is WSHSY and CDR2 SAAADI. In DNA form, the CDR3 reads TGCGCCACCCCCGGGACACCCGTCCCCAATGAGCAGTTCTTC. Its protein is CATPGTPVPNEQFF.

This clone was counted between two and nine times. The CDR3 DNA reads as TGTGCCAGCAGTTTAGCGAGGGGGTACGCGCCTTTCTTT. This codes for CASSLARGYAPFF. The chain is built from TRBV27 and TRBJ1-1, with D possibly being TRBD1 (6 bases). The V end lost 2 bases, the J end lost 12 bases, and 16 bases lay between the germline ends. The germline V gene encodes CDR1 MNHEY and CDR2 SMNVEV (reference sequence). This CDR3 spans 13 amino acids.

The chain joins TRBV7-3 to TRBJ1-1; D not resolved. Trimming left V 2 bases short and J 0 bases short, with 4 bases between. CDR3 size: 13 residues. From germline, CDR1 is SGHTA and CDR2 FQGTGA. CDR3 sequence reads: CASSLYLNTEAFF. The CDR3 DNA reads TGTGCCAGCAGCTTATACTTGAACACTGAAGCTTTCTTT. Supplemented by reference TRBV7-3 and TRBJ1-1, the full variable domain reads GAGVSQTPSNKVTEKGKYVELRCDPISGHTALYWYRQSLGQGPEFLIYFQGTGAADDSGLPNDRFFAVRPEGSVSTLKIQRTERGDSAVYLCASSLYLNTEAFFGQGTRLTVV.

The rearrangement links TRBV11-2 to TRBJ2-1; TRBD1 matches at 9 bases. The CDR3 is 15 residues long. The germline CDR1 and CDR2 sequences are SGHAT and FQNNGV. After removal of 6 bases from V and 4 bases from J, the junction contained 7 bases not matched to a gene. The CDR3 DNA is TGTGCCAGCAGATCAACAGGGGGCGCTTACAATGAGCAGTTCTTC. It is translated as CASRSTGGAYNEQFF.

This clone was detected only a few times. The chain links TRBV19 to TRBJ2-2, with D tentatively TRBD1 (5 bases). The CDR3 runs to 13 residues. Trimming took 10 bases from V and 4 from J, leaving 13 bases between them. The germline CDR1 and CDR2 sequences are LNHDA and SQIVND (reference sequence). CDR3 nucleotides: TGTGCCACTGCGACAGCGATCACCGGGGAGCTGTTTTTT. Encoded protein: CATATAITGELFF.

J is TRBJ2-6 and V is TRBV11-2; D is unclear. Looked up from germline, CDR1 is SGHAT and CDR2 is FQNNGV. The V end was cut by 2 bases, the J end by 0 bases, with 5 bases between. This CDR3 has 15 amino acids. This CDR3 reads CASSLRYSGANVLTF. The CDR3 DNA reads TGTGCCAGCAGCTTACGGTACTCTGGGGCCAACGTCCTGACTTTC.

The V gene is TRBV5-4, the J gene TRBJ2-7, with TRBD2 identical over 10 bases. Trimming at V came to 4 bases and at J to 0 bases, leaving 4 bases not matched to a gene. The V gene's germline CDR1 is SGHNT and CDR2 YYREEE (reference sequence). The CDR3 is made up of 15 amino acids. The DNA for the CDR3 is TGTGCCAGCAGCCCGGGACTAGCGAGCTCCTACGAGCAGTACTTC. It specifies CASSPGLASSYEQYF.

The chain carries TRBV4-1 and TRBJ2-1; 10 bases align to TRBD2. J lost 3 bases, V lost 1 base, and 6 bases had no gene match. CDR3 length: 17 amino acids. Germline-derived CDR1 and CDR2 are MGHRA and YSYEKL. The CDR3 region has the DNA TGCGCCAGCAGCCAAGTTAAAGCGGGAGGGTTCTACAATGAGCAGTTCTTC. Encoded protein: CASSQVKAGGFYNEQFF.

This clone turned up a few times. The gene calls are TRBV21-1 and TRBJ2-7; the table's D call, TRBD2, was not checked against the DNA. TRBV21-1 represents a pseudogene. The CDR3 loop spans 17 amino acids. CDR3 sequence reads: CASSKEATTSASYEQYF. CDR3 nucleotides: TGTGCCAGCAGCAAAGAGGCAACTACATCAGCCTCCTACGAGCAGTACTTC.

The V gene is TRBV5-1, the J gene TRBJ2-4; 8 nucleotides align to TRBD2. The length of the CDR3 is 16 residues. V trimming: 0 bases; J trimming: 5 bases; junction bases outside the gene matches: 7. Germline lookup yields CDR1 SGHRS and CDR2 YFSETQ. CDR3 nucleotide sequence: TGCGCCAGCAGCTTGGAAGCGGGAGCCCTCGAAAACATTCAGTACTTC. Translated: CASSLEAGALENIQYF.

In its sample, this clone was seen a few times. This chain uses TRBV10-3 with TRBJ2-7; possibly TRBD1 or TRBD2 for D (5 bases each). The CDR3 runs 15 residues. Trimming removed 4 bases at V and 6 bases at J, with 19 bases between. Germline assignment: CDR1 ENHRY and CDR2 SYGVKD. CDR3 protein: CAISAGSGFIAEQYF. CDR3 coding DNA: TGTGCCATCAGTGCAGGGTCGGGATTCATCGCCGAGCAGTACTTC.

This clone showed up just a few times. The CDR3 coding sequence is TGTGCCAGCTCACCCGGGACTCCTCGAAACTATGGCTACACCTTC. It specifies CASSPGTPRNYGYTF. The chain links TRBV18 to TRBJ1-2; D might be TRBD1 (5 bases). This CDR3 has 15 residues. V shed 3 bases and J shed 2 bases, with 13 bases lying between them. Germline assignment: CDR1 KGHSH and CDR2 LQKENI.

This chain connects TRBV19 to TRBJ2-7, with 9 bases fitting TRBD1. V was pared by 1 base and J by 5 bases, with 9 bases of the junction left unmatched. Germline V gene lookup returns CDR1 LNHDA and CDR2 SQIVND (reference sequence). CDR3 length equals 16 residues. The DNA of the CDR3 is TGTGCCAGTAGTATAGTTACAGGGGGCGCGAGGAACGAGCAGTACTTC. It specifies CASSIVTGGARNEQYF.

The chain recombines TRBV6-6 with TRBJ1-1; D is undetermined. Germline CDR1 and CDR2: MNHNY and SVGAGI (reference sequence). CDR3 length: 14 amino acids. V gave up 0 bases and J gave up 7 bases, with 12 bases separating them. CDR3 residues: CASSYSIAPNEAFF. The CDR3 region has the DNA TGTGCCAGCAGTTACTCGATAGCGCCAAATGAAGCTTTCTTT.

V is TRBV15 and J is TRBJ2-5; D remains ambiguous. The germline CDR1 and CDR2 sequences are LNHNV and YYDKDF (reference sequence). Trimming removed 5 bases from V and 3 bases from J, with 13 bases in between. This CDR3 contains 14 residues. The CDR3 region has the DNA TGTGCCACCAGCGACCTACGATCCGAAGAGACCCAGTACTTC. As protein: CATSDLRSEETQYF.

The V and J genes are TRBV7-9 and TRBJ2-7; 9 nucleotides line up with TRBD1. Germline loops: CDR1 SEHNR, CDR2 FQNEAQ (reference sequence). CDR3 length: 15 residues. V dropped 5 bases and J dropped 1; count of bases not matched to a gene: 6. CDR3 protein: CASSLGQGLSYEQYF. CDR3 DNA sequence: TGTGCCAGCAGCCTAGGACAGGGGCTTTCCTACGAGCAGTACTTC.

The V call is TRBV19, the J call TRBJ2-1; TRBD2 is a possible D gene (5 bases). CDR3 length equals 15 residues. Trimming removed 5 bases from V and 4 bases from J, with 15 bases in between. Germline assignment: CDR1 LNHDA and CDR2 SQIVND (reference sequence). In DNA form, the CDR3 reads TGTGCCAGTAGTGAGGCGGACTCTTCATACAATGAGCAGTTCTTC. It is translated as CASSEADSSYNEQFF.